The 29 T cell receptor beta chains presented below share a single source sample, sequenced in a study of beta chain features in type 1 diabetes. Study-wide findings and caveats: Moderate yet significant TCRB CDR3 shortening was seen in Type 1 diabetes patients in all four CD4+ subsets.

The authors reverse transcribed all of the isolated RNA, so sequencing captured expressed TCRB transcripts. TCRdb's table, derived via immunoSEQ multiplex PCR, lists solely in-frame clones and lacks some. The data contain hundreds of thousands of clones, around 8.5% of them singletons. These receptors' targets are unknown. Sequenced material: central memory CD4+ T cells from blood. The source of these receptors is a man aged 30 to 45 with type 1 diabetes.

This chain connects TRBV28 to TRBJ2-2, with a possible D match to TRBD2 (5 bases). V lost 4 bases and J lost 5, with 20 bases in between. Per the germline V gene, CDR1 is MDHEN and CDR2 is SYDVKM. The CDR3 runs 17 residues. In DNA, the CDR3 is TGTGCCAGCAGTTCGAGGAAGGGTCGGGAAAAAACCGGGGAGCTGTTTTTT. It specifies CASSSRKGREKTGELFF.

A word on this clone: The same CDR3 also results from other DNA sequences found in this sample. The CDR3 nucleotides read TGTGCCATCAGTGGCCAGCTGAACACTGAAGCTTTCTTT. Translated, it gives CAISGQLNTEAFF. V is TRBV10-3 and J is TRBJ1-1; D gene uncertain. The V gene's germline CDR1 is ENHRY and CDR2 SYGVKD. V was cut by 4 bases and J by 0 bases, with 6 bases left in between. This CDR3 has 13 amino acids.

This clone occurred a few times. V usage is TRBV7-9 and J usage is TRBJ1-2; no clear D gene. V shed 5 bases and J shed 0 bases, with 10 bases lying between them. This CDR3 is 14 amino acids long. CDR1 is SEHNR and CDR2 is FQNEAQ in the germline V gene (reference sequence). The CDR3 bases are TGTGCCAGCAGCCTAGACGCCCCTAACTATGGCTACACCTTC. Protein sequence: CASSLDAPNYGYTF. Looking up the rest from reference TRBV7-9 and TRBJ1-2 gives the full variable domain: DTGVSQNPRHKITKRGQNVTFRCDPISEHNRLYWYRQTLGQGPEFLTYFQNEAQLEKSRLLSDRFSAERPKGSFSTLEIQRTEQGDSAMYLCASSLDAPNYGYTFGSGTRLTVV.

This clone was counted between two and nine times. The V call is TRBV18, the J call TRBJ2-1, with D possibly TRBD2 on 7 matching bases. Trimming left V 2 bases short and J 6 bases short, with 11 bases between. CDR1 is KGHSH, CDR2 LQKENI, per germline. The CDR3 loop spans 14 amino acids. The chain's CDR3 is CASSPNREGNEQFF. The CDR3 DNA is TGTGCCAGCTCACCAAACAGGGAGGGCAATGAGCAGTTCTTC. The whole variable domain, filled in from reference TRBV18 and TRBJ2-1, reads NAGVMQNPRHLVRRRGQEARLRCSPMKGHSHVYWYRQLPEEGLKFMVYLQKENIIDESGMPKERFSAEFPKEGPSILRIQQVVRGDSAAYFCASSPNREGNEQFFGPGTRLTVL.

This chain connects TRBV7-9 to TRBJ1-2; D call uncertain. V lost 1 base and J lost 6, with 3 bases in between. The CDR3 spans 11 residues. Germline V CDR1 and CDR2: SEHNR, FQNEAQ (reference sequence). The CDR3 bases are TGTGCCAGCAGCTTAGGGGATGGCTACACCTTC. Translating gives CASSLGDGYTF.

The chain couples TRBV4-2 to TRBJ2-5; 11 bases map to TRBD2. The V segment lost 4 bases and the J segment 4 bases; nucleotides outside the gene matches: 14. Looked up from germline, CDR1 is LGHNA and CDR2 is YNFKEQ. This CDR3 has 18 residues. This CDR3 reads CASSPSRFSGGAPETQYF. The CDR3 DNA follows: TGTGCCAGCAGCCCATCCCGATTTAGCGGGGGGGCCCCAGAGACCCAGTACTTC.

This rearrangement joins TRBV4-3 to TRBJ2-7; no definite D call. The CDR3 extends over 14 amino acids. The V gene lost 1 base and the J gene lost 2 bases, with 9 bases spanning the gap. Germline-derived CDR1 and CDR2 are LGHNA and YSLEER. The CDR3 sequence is CASSQGWRTYEQYF. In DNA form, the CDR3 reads TGCGCCAGCAGCCAAGGTTGGCGAACCTACGAGCAGTACTTC.

Here the CDR3 DNA reads TGCAGCGCGGGACAGGGCTCCGAGACCCAGTACTTC. As protein: CSAGQGSETQYF. The chain combines TRBV29-1 with TRBJ2-5, with 9 positions matching TRBD1. This CDR3 region has 12 residues. J was trimmed by 5 bases and V by 7 bases; bases with no gene match: 5. Germline lookup yields CDR1 SQVTM and CDR2 ANQGSEA.

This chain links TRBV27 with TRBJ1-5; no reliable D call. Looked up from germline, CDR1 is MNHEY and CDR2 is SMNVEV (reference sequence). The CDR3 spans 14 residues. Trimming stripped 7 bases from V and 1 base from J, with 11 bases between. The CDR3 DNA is TGTGCCAGCAATCCGACGGGGAGCAATCAGCCCCAGCATTTT. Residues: CASNPTGSNQPQHF.

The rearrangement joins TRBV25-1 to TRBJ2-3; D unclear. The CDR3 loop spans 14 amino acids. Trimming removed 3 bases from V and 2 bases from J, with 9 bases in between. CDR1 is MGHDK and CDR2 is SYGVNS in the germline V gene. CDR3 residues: CASSEDVSTDTQYF. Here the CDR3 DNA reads TGTGCCAGCAGTGAGGACGTTTCCACAGATACGCAGTATTTT.

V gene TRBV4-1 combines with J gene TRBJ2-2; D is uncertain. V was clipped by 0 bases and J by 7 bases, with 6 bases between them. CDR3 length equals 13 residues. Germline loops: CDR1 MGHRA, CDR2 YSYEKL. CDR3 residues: CASSQERVGELFF. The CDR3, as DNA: TGCGCCAGCAGCCAAGAGAGAGTCGGGGAGCTGTTTTTT.

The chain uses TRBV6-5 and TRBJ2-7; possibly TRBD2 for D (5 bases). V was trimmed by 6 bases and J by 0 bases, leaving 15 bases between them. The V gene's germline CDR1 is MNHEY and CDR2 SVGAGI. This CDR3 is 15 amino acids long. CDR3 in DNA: TGTGCCAGCAGCTTTACCCCGGGAAGCTCCTACGAGCAGTACTTC. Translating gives CASSFTPGSSYEQYF.

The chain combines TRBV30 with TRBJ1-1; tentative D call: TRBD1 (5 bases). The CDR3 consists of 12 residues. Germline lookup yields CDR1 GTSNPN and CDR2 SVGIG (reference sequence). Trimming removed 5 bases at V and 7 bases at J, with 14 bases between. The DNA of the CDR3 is TGTGCCTGGGGCACAGGAAAGATTGAAGCTTTCTTT. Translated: CAWGTGKIEAFF.

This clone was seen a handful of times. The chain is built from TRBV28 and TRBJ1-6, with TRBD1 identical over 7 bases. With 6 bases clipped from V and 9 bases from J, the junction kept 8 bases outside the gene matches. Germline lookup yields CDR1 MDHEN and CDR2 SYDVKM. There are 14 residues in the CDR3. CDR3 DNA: TGTGCCAGCAGACGACAGGGACGGGGTTCACCCCTCCACTTT. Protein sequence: CASRRQGRGSPLHF.

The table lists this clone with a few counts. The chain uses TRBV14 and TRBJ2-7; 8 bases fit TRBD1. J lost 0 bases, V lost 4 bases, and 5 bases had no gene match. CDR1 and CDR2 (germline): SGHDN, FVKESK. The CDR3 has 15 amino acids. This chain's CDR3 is CASSRWTGISYEQYF. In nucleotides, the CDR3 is TGTGCCAGCAGCCGCTGGACAGGGATCTCCTACGAGCAGTACTTC.

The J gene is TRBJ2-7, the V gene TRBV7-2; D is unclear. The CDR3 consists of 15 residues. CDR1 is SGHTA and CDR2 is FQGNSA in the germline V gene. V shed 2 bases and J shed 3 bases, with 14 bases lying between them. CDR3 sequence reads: CASSLIGETIYEQYF. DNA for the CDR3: TGTGCCAGCAGCTTAATTGGAGAAACAATCTACGAGCAGTACTTC.

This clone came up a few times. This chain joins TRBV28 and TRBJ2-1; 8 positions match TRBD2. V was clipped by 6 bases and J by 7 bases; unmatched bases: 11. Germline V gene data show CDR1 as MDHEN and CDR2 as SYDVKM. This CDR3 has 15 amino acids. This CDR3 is CASSKMRGVINEQFF. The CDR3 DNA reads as TGTGCCAGCAGCAAGATGCGGGGGGTAATAAATGAGCAGTTCTTC.

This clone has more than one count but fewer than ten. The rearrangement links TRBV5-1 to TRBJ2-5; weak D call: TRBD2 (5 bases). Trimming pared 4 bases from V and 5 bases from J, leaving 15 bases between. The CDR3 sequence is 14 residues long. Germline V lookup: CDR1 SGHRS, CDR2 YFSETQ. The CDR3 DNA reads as TGCGCCAGCAGCGAACTAGTTTCGGGCGAGACCCAGTACTTC. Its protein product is CASSELVSGETQYF.

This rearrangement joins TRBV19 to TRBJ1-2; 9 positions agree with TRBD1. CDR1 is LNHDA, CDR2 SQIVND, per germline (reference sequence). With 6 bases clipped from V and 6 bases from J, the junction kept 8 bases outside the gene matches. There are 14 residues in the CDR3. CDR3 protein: CASSRGQGRDGYTF. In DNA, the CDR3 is TGTGCCAGTAGCCGCGGACAGGGGAGAGATGGCTACACCTTC.

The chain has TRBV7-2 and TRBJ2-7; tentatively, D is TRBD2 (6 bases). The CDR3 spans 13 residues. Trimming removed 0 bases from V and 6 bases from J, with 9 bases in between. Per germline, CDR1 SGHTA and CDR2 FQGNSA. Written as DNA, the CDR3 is TGTGCCAGCAGCTTAGCGCACGGGGGCGAGCAGTACTTC. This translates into CASSLAHGGEQYF.

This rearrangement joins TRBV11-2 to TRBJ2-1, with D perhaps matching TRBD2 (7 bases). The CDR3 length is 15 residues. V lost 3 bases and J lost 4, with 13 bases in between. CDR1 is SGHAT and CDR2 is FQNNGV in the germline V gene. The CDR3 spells CASSLSAGAYNEQFF. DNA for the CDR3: TGTGCCAGCAGCTTGTCTGCGGGGGCGTACAATGAGCAGTTCTTC.

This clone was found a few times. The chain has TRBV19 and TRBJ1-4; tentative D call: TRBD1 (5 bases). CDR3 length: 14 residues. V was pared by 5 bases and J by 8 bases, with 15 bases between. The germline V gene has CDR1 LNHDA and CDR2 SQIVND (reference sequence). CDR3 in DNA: TGTGCCAGTAGTTCGGGACTAGCTCGCGAAAAACTGTTTTTT. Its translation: CASSSGLAREKLFF. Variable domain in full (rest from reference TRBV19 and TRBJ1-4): DGGITQSPKYLFRKEGQNVTLSCEQNLNHDAMYWYRQDPGQGLRLIYYSQIVNDFQKGDIAEGYSVSREKKESFPLTVTSAQKNPTAFYLCASSSGLAREKLFFGSGTQLSVL.

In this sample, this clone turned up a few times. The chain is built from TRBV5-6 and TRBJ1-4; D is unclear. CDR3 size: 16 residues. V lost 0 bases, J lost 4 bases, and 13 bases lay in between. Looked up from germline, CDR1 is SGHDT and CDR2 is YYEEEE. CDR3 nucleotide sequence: TGTGCCAGCAGCTTGGTGGGTAGAGGACTTAATGAAAAACTGTTTTTT. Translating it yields CASSLVGRGLNEKLFF.

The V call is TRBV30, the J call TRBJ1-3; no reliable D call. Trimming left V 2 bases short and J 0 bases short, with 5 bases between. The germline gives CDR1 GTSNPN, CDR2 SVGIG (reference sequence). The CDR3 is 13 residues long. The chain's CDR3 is CAWSFGSGNTIYF. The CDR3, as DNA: TGTGCCTGGAGTTTTGGCTCTGGAAACACCATATATTTT.

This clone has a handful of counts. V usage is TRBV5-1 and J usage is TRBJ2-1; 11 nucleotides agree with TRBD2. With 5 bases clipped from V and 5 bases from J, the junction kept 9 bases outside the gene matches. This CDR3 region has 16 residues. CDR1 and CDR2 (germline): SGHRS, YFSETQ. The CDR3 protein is CASSYNSGLADNEQFF. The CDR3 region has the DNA TGCGCCAGCAGTTATAACTCGGGACTAGCGGACAATGAGCAGTTCTTC.

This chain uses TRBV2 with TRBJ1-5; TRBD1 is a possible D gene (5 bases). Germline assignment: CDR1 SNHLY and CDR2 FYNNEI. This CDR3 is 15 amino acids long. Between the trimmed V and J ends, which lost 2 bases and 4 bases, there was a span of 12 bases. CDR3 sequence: CASSEQGGGNQPQHF. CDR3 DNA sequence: TGTGCCAGCAGTGAACAGGGTGGAGGGAATCAGCCCCAGCATTTT.

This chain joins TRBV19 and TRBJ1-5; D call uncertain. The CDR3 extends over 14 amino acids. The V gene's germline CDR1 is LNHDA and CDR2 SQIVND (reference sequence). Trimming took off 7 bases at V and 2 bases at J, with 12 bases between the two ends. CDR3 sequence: CASNPTRGNQPQHF. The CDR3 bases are TGTGCCAGTAATCCAACTAGGGGCAATCAGCCCCAGCATTTT.

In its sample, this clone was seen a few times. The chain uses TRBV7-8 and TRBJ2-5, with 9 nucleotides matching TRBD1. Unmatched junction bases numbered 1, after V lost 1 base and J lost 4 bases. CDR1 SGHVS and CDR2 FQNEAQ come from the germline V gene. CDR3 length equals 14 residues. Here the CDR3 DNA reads TGTGCCAGCAGCTTAGACAGGGGGCCAGAGACCCAGTACTTC. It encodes CASSLDRGPETQYF.

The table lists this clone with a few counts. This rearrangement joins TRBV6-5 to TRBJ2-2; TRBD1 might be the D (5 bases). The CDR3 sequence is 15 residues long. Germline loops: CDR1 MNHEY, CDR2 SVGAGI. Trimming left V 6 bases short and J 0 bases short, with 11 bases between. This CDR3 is CASSPGQANTGELFF. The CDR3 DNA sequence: TGTGCCAGCAGCCCCGGACAAGCGAACACCGGGGAGCTGTTTTTT.